Following are 19 T cell receptor beta chains from one sample sequenced in a study of chemoradiotherapy in HPV16-positive cancers. Measured with immunoSEQ multiplex PCR; TCRdb has only the in-frame clones, and not every one. The sample has about 32,000 clones, approximately 88% seen once. The source material was blood, sampled from a patient who underwent chemoradiotherapy. The receptors originated from a human donor with HPV-associated anogenital cancer.

J is TRBJ1-6 and V is TRBV7-2; no clear D gene. V lost 1 base and J 9 bases, leaving 4 bases between the germline ends. Germline assignment: CDR1 SGHTA and CDR2 FQGNSA. This CDR3 has 12 amino acids. The CDR3 loop is CASSLDLSPLHF. For the CDR3, the DNA is TGTGCCAGCAGCTTAGATCTTTCACCCCTCCACTTT.

The chain combines TRBV11-3 with TRBJ2-1; 10 bases match TRBD2. Germline V lookup: CDR1 SGHNT, CDR2 YENEEA. CDR3 length equals 16 residues. V lost 5 bases to trimming and J lost 5 bases; unmatched junction nucleotides: 9. CDR3 protein: CASSPGSGRADNEQFF. The CDR3 nucleotides read TGTGCCAGCAGCCCCGGCAGCGGGAGGGCCGACAATGAGCAGTTCTTC.

The V call is TRBV30, the J call TRBJ1-2; 7 bases map to TRBD1. The germline V gene encodes CDR1 GTSNPN and CDR2 SVGIG (reference sequence). This CDR3 comprises 16 residues. V lost 2 bases, J lost 1 base, and 10 bases stayed unmatched. The CDR3, as DNA: TGTGCCTGGAGTCGCCTCCGGGACAGCGGTAACTATGGCTACACCTTC. As protein: CAWSRLRDSGNYGYTF.

The chain carries TRBV11-3 and TRBJ2-3, with 7 bases matching TRBD2. Germline CDR1 and CDR2: SGHNT and YENEEA. The CDR3 loop spans 15 amino acids. V shed 5 bases, J shed 2 bases, and the junction held 7 bases outside the gene matches. The CDR3 here is CASSKGDYLTDTQYF. Here the CDR3 DNA reads TGTGCCAGCAGCAAAGGGGACTACCTCACAGATACGCAGTATTTT. Combining the CDR3 with reference TRBV11-3 and TRBJ2-3 gives the whole variable domain EAGVVQSPRYKIIEKKQPVAFWCNPISGHNTLYWYLQNLGQGPELLIRYENEEAVDDSQLPKDRFSAERLKGVDSTLKIQPAELGDSAVYLCASSKGDYLTDTQYFGPGTRLTVL.

The rearrangement links TRBV2 to TRBJ2-3; tentatively, D is TRBD1 or TRBD2 (7 bases each). Trimming shortened V by 2 bases and J by 0 bases, and 15 bases separated the two germline ends. The CDR3 has 17 residues. Looked up from germline, CDR1 is SNHLY and CDR2 is FYNNEI. In DNA, the CDR3 is TGTGCCAGCAGTGAACCTCAGGGGGGGGCTAGCACAGATACGCAGTATTTT. Its protein is CASSEPQGGASTDTQYF.

This clone was recorded only once. The J gene is TRBJ2-1, the V gene TRBV7-8; 13 bases are a match to TRBD2. Germline V lookup: CDR1 SGHVS, CDR2 FQNEAQ. The ends lost 5 bases at V and 3 bases at J; junction bases unmatched: 4. This CDR3 contains 16 residues. CDR3 DNA: TGTGCCAGCAGCCCCGGGACTAGCGGGGTCTACAATGAGCAGTTCTTC. Encoded protein: CASSPGTSGVYNEQFF.

This clone is a singleton in its sample. V usage is TRBV29-1 and J usage is TRBJ1-1, with no clear D. The CDR3 runs 12 residues. CDR1 SQVTM and CDR2 ANQGSEA come from the germline V gene. Trimming took off 3 bases at V and 8 bases at J, with 13 bases between the two ends. The CDR3 DNA follows: TGCAGCGTTGAGGAGTCAGTAGGCGAAGCTTTCTTT. Amino acid sequence: CSVEESVGEAFF. Variable domain in full (rest from reference TRBV29-1 and TRBJ1-1): SAVISQKPSRDICQRGTSLTIQCQVDSQVTMMFWYRQQPGQSLTLIATANQGSEATYESGFVIDKFPISRPNLTFSTLTVSNMSPEDSSIYLCSVEESVGEAFFGQGTRLTVV.

The J gene is TRBJ2-1, the V gene TRBV27; no reliable D call. With 5 bases removed from V and 4 bases from J, the gap between germline ends came to 12 bases. Germline CDR1 MNHEY, CDR2 SMNVEV (reference sequence). The CDR3 runs to 14 residues. Written as DNA, the CDR3 is TGTGCCAGCAGTCCGCAGCCACCATACAATGAGCAGTTCTTC. Translating it yields CASSPQPPYNEQFF.

The V call is TRBV6-5, the J call TRBJ1-2, with a tentative D call TRBD1 (6 bases). This CDR3 is built from 13 residues. Germline CDR1 is MNHEY and CDR2 is SVGAGI. Deletions cut 4 bases from V and 8 bases from J, with 14 bases between. Here the CDR3 reads CASSWDILRGYTF. In DNA form, the CDR3 reads TGTGCCAGCAGTTGGGACATCCTTCGGGGCTACACCTTC.

V and J are TRBV5-5 and TRBJ1-2, with a tentative D call TRBD1 (5 bases). CDR1 is SGHKS and CDR2 is YYEKEE in the germline V gene (reference sequence). The length of the CDR3 is 14 residues. Trimming shortened V by 4 bases and J by 2 bases, and 12 bases separated the two germline ends. CDR3 sequence: CASSLPRQNYGYTF. CDR3 sequence (DNA): TGTGCCAGCAGCCTCCCTCGACAGAACTATGGCTACACCTTC.

This clone was recorded only once. The rearrangement links TRBV6-1 to TRBJ2-3; a weak D match, TRBD1 (6 bases). V was cut by 10 bases and J by 2 bases, with 13 bases left in between. From germline, CDR1 is MNHNS and CDR2 SASEGT. The CDR3 consists of 13 residues. CDR3 sequence (DNA): TGTGCCACCTCGGACAGAGTCACAGATACGCAGTATTTT. As protein: CATSDRVTDTQYF.

The rearrangement uses TRBV5-6 and TRBJ2-1, with 11 bases matching TRBD2. Germline CDR1 and CDR2: SGHDT and YYEEEE. After removal of 7 bases from V and 5 bases from J, the junction contained 2 bases not matched to a gene. This CDR3 has 13 amino acids. CDR3 sequence: CASGTSGNNEQFF. For the CDR3, the DNA is TGTGCCAGCGGGACTAGCGGAAACAATGAGCAGTTCTTC. Using reference TRBV5-6 and TRBJ2-1 for the parts outside the CDR3, the full variable domain is DAGVTQSPTHLIKTRGQQVTLRCSPKSGHDTVSWYQQALGQGPQFIFQYYEEEERQRGNFPDRFSGHQFPNYSSELNVNALLLGDSALYLCASGTSGNNEQFFGPGTRLTVL.

The J gene is TRBJ2-2, the V gene TRBV19; 7 nucleotides align to TRBD2. From germline, CDR1 is LNHDA and CDR2 SQIVND (reference sequence). The ends lost 6 bases at V and 7 bases at J; junction bases unmatched: 8. The CDR3 is 14 amino acids. The CDR3: CASSLREGNGELFF. The CDR3 region has the DNA TGTGCCAGTAGCCTCAGGGAGGGGAACGGGGAGCTGTTTTTT.

The rearrangement links TRBV5-1 to TRBJ1-4, with TRBD1 identical over 9 bases. V shed 7 bases and J 3 bases; nucleotides not matched to a gene: 10. The CDR3 runs to 16 residues. The germline V gene has CDR1 SGHRS and CDR2 YFSETQ. The CDR3 loop reads CASGLQGASPNEKLFF. The CDR3 region has the DNA TGCGCCAGCGGTCTACAGGGGGCATCTCCTAATGAAAAACTGTTTTTT. Based on the CDR3 plus reference TRBV5-1 and TRBJ1-4, the full variable domain is KAGVTQTPRYLIKTRGQQVTLSCSPISGHRSVSWYQQTPGQGLQFLFEYFSETQRNKGNFPGRFSGRQFSNSRSEMNVSTLELGDSALYLCASGLQGASPNEKLFFGSGTQLSVL.

The chain recombines TRBV27 with TRBJ1-1, with D unresolved. The ends were cut back, 6 bases at V and 1 base at J, with 12 bases in the middle. This CDR3 is 14 amino acids long. The germline gives CDR1 MNHEY, CDR2 SMNVEV (reference sequence). The CDR3 nucleotides read TGTGCCAGCAGCCGTTATCTCGGGAACACTGAAGCTTTCTTT. Its translation is CASSRYLGNTEAFF.

V is TRBV6-1 and J is TRBJ1-1, with TRBD1 as a possible D gene (5 bases). V was shortened by 6 bases and J by 1 base, with 12 bases between the two germline ends. This CDR3 comprises 14 residues. Germline CDR1 is MNHNS and CDR2 is SASEGT. CDR3 amino acids: CASRPIRENTEAFF. CDR3 sequence (DNA): TGTGCCAGCAGGCCAATCAGGGAGAACACTGAAGCTTTCTTT.

This chain joins TRBV7-9 and TRBJ2-3, with D unresolved. The germline V and J ends were trimmed by 5 bases and 6 bases, with 12 bases remaining between them. CDR3 size: 13 residues. Germline assignment: CDR1 SEHNR and CDR2 FQNEAQ (reference sequence). This CDR3 reads CASSQGPRDTQYF. CDR3 nucleotides: TGTGCCAGCAGCCAAGGACCCCGGGATACGCAGTATTTT.

This clone was picked up one time. V usage is TRBV10-3 and J usage is TRBJ2-7, with 7 bases fitting TRBD1. J gave up 2 bases and V 7 bases, and 2 bases lay outside the gene matches. The germline V gene encodes CDR1 ENHRY and CDR2 SYGVKD. The CDR3 runs 12 residues. In DNA form, the CDR3 reads TGTGCCATCAACACAGGGGCCTACGAGCAGTACTTC. Amino acids: CAINTGAYEQYF.

This clone was seen just once. The J gene is TRBJ2-7, the V gene TRBV27; D is tentatively TRBD1 or TRBD2 (5 bases each). The germline V gene has CDR1 MNHEY and CDR2 SMNVEV (reference sequence). The CDR3 covers 13 residues. V was pared by 7 bases and J by 7 bases, with 17 bases between. CDR3 DNA: TGTGCCAGCACAATTTCACCGGGGCGGGAGCAGTACTTC. Its translation is CASTISPGREQYF.